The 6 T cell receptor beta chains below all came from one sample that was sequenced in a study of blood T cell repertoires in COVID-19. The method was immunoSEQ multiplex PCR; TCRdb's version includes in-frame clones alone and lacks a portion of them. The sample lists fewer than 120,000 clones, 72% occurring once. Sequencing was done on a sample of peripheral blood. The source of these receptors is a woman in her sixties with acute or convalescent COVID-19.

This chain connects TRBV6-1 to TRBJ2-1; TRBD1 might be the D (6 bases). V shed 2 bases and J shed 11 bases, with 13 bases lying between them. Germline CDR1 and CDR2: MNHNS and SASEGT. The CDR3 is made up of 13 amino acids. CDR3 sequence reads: CASSETGTMKQFF. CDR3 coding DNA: TGTGCCAGCAGTGAAACTGGGACAATGAAGCAGTTCTTC.

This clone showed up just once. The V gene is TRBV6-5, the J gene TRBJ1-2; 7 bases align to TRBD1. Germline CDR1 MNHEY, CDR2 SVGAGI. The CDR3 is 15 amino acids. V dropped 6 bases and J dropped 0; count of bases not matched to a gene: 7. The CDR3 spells CASSRYRGSNYGYTF. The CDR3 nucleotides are TGTGCCAGCAGCCGTTACAGGGGATCTAACTATGGCTACACCTTC.

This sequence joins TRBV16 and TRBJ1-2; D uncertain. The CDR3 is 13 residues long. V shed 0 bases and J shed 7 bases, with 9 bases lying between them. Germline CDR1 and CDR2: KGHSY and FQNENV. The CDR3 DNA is TGTGCCAGCAGCCAATCCTCGGACTCTGGCTACACCTTC. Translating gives CASSQSSDSGYTF. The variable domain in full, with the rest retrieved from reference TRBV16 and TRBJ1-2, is GEEVAQTPKHLVRGEGQKAKLYCAPIKGHSYVFWYQQVLKNEFKFLISFQNENVFDETGMPKERFSAKCLPNSPCSLEIQATKLEDSAVYFCASSQSSDSGYTFGSGTRLTVV.

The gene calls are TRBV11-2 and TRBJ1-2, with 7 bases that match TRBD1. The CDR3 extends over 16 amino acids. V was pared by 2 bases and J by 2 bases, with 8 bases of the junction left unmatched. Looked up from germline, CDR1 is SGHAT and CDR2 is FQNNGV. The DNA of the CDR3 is TGTGCCAGCAGCTTACAGACAGGGAATACCAACTATGGCTACACCTTC. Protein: CASSLQTGNTNYGYTF. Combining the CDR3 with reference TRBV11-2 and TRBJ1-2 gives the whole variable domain EAGVAQSPRYKIIEKRQSVAFWCNPISGHATLYWYQQILGQGPKLLIQFQNNGVVDDSQLPKDRFSAERLKGVDSTLKIQPAKLEDSAVYLCASSLQTGNTNYGYTFGSGTRLTVV.

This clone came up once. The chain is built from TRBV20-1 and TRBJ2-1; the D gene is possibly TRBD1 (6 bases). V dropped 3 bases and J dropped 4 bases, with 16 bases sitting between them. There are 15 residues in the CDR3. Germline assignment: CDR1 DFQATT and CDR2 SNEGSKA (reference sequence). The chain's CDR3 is CSASAGLGAYNEQFF. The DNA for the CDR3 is TGCAGTGCTAGTGCAGGGTTGGGGGCGTACAATGAGCAGTTCTTC.

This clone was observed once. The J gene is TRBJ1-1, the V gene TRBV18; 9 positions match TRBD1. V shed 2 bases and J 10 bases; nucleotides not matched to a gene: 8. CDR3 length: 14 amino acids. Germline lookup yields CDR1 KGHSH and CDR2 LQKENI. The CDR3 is CASSPRGGTGLAFF. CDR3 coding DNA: TGTGCCAGCTCACCAAGAGGCGGGACAGGGTTAGCTTTCTTT. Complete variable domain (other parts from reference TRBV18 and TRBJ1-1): NAGVMQNPRHLVRRRGQEARLRCSPMKGHSHVYWYRQLPEEGLKFMVYLQKENIIDESGMPKERFSAEFPKEGPSILRIQQVVRGDSAAYFCASSPRGGTGLAFFGQGTRLTVV.